This T cell receptor beta chain was captured by sequencing in a study of OX40 agonist ivuxolimab in advanced cancers. Sequencing used immunoSEQ multiplex PCR; TCRdb keeps in-frame clones, though not all of them. Of almost 70,000 clones listed, about 90% are singletons. With 5 bases removed from V and 0 bases from J, the gap between germline ends came to 11 bases. CDR3 length equals 14 residues. Germline V gives CDR1 SGHRS, CDR2 YFSETQ. The material sequenced was CD4+ or CD8+ T cells sorted from blood, taken in a trial of the OX40 agonist ivuxolimab. This receptor was obtained from an adult with an advanced solid tumor such as melanoma, head and neck, liver or kidney cancer. The V gene is TRBV5-1, the J gene TRBJ1-2; D may be TRBD1 (6 bases). The CDR3 nucleotides read TGCGCCAGCAGTCTACAGGGCTCTAACTATGGCTACACCTTC. Its protein is CASSLQGSNYGYTF.